Listed here are 31 T cell receptor beta chains from one sample, sequenced in a study of tumor-infiltrating lymphocytes in primary liver carcinoma. Extraction also yielded germline DNA, while blood RNA was obtained from unsorted whole blood. The researchers produced TCR beta cDNA from around 500 ng total RNA with a constant-region primer. Each TCR beta library was derived from three nested multiplex PCR rounds that employed slightly modified ARM-PCR. Two initial PCR rounds of around 10 cycles each paired TRBV1-TRBV30 forward primers with a C-beta reverse primer. One entry per CDR3 protein results from TCRdb running MiXCR on the multiplex PCR reads. Of 330,000 or so distinct CDR3 sequences listed, 65% were seen once; the top ten hold about 6.5%. The sample consisted of peripheral blood. These receptors all stem from a man in his forties with primary liver carcinoma and hepatitis B virus infection.

CDR3 in DNA: TGTGCCAGCAGTTTAAGACGGGACAGGGAATATGGCTACACCTTC. The encoded protein is CASSLRRDREYGYTF. The rearrangement joins TRBV12-3 or TRBV12-4 to TRBJ1-2, with 9 bases identical to TRBD1. This CDR3 has 15 residues. The V segment lost 2 bases and the J segment 5 bases; nucleotides outside the gene matches: 6.

In this sample, this clonotype turned up a few times. The rearrangement uses TRBV11-3 and TRBJ2-1; 9 bases are shared with TRBD2. The V gene's germline CDR1 is SGHNT and CDR2 YENEEA. Trimming cost V 1 base and J 3 bases; bases outside gene matches: 10. The CDR3 has 18 amino acids. DNA of the CDR3: TGTGCCAGCAGCTTAGGTCAAGGCGGGAGGGCCGGCTACAATGAGCAGTTCTTC. Its translation: CASSLGQGGRAGYNEQFF. The full variable domain, in which reference TRBV11-3 and TRBJ2-1 provide the parts outside the CDR3, is EAGVVQSPRYKIIEKKQPVAFWCNPISGHNTLYWYLQNLGQGPELLIRYENEEAVDDSQLPKDRFSAERLKGVDSTLKIQPAELGDSAVYLCASSLGQGGRAGYNEQFFGPGTRLTVL.

This clonotype was detected only once. This may come from a read error, since a much larger clone is one base off. This sequence joins TRBV6-5 and TRBJ2-1; D gene uncertain. The V end lost 5 bases, the J end lost 2 bases, and 10 bases lay between the germline ends. The V gene's germline CDR1 is MNHEY and CDR2 SVGAGI. The CDR3 has 14 residues. The CDR3 loop reads CASSRWAAYNEQFF. The CDR3 DNA is TGTGCCAGCAGTCGGTGGGCCGCCTACAATGAGCAGTTCTTC.

The CDR3 loop is CAWTKGAGEFNEQFF. The CDR3 coding sequence is TGTGCCTGGACGAAAGGGGCGGGAGAATTCAATGAGCAGTTCTTC. The rearrangement uses TRBV30 and TRBJ2-1, with 7 bases fitting TRBD2. J gave up 6 bases and V 4 bases, and 12 bases lay outside the gene matches. Per germline, CDR1 GTSNPN and CDR2 SVGIG (reference sequence). This CDR3 is built from 15 residues.

This clonotype appeared many times. This sequence joins TRBV5-5 and TRBJ2-7; 7 bases match TRBD1. After removal of 3 bases from V and 4 bases from J, the junction contained 4 bases not matched to a gene. Germline CDR1 SGHKS, CDR2 YYEKEE (reference sequence). The length of the CDR3 is 13 residues. The CDR3 DNA reads as TGTGCCAGCAGCTCTCTGACAGGGTACGAGCAGTACTTC. This translates into CASSSLTGYEQYF.

This clonotype was counted ten times or more. This chain joins TRBV12-3 or TRBV12-4 and TRBJ1-1; no clear D gene. V lost 7 bases, J lost 8 bases, and 11 bases lay in between. CDR3 length: 11 amino acids. The CDR3: CASMRTAEAFF. CDR3 sequence (DNA): TGTGCCAGCATGAGGACGGCAGAAGCTTTCTTT.

Comments on this clonotype: A much larger clone is a single base away; this may be a read error. The rearrangement links TRBV29-1 to TRBJ2-2; 11 bases are a match to TRBD1. The CDR3 has 16 residues. In germline, CDR1 is SQVTM, CDR2 ANQGSEA. The CDR3: CSLEGTGGEIAGELFF. In nucleotides, the CDR3 is TGCAGCCTTGAGGGGACAGGGGGGGAGATCGCCGGGGAGCTGTTTTTT.

A remark on this clonotype: A read error is possible here, since a much larger clone lies one base away. This chain uses TRBV5-5 with TRBJ2-4, with D possibly matching TRBD1 (5 bases). This CDR3 has 14 amino acids. CDR1 is SGHKS and CDR2 is YYEKEE in the germline V gene (reference sequence). The CDR3 nucleotides read TGTGCCAGCAGCTTAGGGGAAGCCAGAAACATTCAGTACTTC. Residues: CASSLGEARNIQYF.

As to this clonotype: The junction does not match germline at one end; this may be a read error. The V and J genes are TRBV11-2 and TRBJ2-1; D may be TRBD2 (6 bases). From germline, CDR1 is SGHAT and CDR2 FQNNGV. The CDR3 is 13 residues long. The chain's CDR3 is CASSFGVQGGQFF. Here the CDR3 DNA reads TGTGCTAGCAGCTTTGGTGTGCAGGGAGGGCAGTTCTTC.

This sequence joins TRBV5-1 and TRBJ1-5, with 7 bases aligning to TRBD1. Germline loops: CDR1 SGHRS, CDR2 YFSETQ. The CDR3 runs to 15 residues. V was pared by 0 bases and J by 4 bases, with 4 bases of the junction left unmatched. For the CDR3, the DNA is TGCGCCAGCAGCTTGGAGGCAGGGGGGAATCAGCCCCAGCATTTT. Its protein product is CASSLEAGGNQPQHF.

Note on this clonotype: A much larger clonotype is one base distant, so this may be a read error. The chain employs TRBV4-3 and TRBJ2-1, with D possibly being TRBD2 (6 bases). The CDR3 runs to 14 residues. Germline V CDR1 and CDR2: LGHNA, YSLEER. CDR3: CTSSQDLGTSSQFF. The CDR3 DNA reads as TGCACCAGCAGCCAAGATTTAGGAACTAGCTCGCAGTTCTTC.

This clonotype has at least ten counts. The J gene is TRBJ1-1, the V gene TRBV6-5; D unclear. The germline V and J ends were trimmed by 0 bases and 1 base, with 6 bases remaining between them. The CDR3 sequence is 14 residues long. Germline assignment: CDR1 MNHEY and CDR2 SVGAGI. The CDR3 sequence is CASSYSNKNTEAFF. CDR3 in DNA: TGTGCCAGCAGTTACTCGAACAAGAACACTGAAGCTTTCTTT.

Worth noting for this clonotype: This may be a read error, as it is one base from a much larger clone. This chain joins TRBV4-1 and TRBJ2-1; D perhaps matches TRBD1 (6 bases). V lost 0 bases and J lost 15, with 15 bases in between. The CDR3 is made up of 13 amino acids. Looked up from germline, CDR1 is MGHRA and CDR2 is YSYEKL. CDR3 nucleotide sequence: TGCGCCAGCAGCCAAGAGGGCAGGGGAAAGCTGTTCTTC. Its protein product is CASSQEGRGKLFF.

Note on this clonotype: A clone one base away is much larger, so this may be a read error. This chain links TRBV5-6 with TRBJ2-1; unclear D gene. CDR1 SGHDT and CDR2 YYEEEE come from the germline V gene. This CDR3 has 15 residues. The CDR3 nucleotides are TGTGTCAGCAGCTTGCGTACCCTTCTGGACAATGAGCAGTTCTTC. Translated, it gives CVSSLRTLLDNEQFF.

V and J are TRBV12-3 or TRBV12-4 and TRBJ1-4; D unresolved. Trimming cost V 2 bases and J 4 bases, with 8 bases left between them. This CDR3 region has 14 residues. The CDR3 protein is CASSLSPLNEKLFF. CDR3 nucleotide sequence: TGTGCCAGCAGTTTATCCCCCCTTAATGAAAAACTGTTTTTT.

This clonotype came up once. The J gene is TRBJ2-7, the V gene TRBV6-5; D gene uncertain. V dropped 2 bases and J dropped 4 bases, with 12 bases sitting between them. This CDR3 comprises 14 residues. Germline loops: CDR1 MNHEY, CDR2 SVGAGI. CDR3 sequence reads: CASSYGSVRYEQYF. The CDR3 DNA follows: TGTGCCAGCAGTTACGGGTCGGTAAGATACGAGCAGTACTTC.

The chain recombines TRBV11-2 with TRBJ2-3; D ambiguous. This CDR3 region has 13 residues. V gave up 6 bases and J gave up 6 bases, with 13 bases separating them. Germline V gene lookup returns CDR1 SGHAT and CDR2 FQNNGV. The CDR3 is CASRKPGSDTQYF. CDR3 bases: TGTGCCAGCAGAAAACCCGGGTCGGATACGCAGTATTTT.

As for this clonotype: With a much larger clone just one base away, this may be a read error. The chain uses TRBV12-3 or TRBV12-4 and TRBJ1-4; D is unresolved. The CDR3 is 14 residues long. V was clipped by 3 bases and J by 10 bases, with 15 bases between them. In DNA, the CDR3 is TGTGCCAGCAGTTTCTGGCAACAGTTCGGAAAACTGTTTTTT. It translates to CASSFWQQFGKLFF.

J is TRBJ1-1 and V is TRBV6-2 or TRBV6-3; D uncertain. The V gene's germline CDR1 is MNHEY and CDR2 SVGEGT. The CDR3 contains 14 residues. CDR3 residues: CVSSERVLNTEAFF. The CDR3 nucleotides read TGTGTCAGTAGTGAACGAGTGTTGAACACTGAAGCTTTCTTT.

The chain joins TRBV28 to TRBJ2-5; 8 bases map to TRBD2. This CDR3 is 15 amino acids long. Germline V CDR1 and CDR2: MDHEN, SYDVKM. Unmatched junction bases numbered 4, after V lost 3 bases and J lost 1 base. This chain's CDR3 is CASSFWTSSQETQYF. CDR3 in DNA: TGTGCCAGCAGTTTCTGGACTAGCAGCCAAGAGACCCAGTACTTC. The full variable domain, its missing parts supplied by reference TRBV28 and TRBJ2-5, is DVKVTQSSRYLVKRTGEKVFLECVQDMDHENMFWYRQDPGLGLRLIYFSYDVKMKEKGDIPEGYSVSREKKERFSLILESASTNQTSMYLCASSFWTSSQETQYFGPGTRLLVL.

A few counts support this clonotype. One junction end disagrees with the germline gene, perhaps due to a read error. This chain links TRBV29-1 with TRBJ2-7, with D perhaps matching TRBD1 or TRBD2 (5 bases each). The V gene's germline CDR1 is SQVTM and CDR2 ANQGSEA. This CDR3 is built from 13 residues. CDR3 residues: CSIKQVQIGEQYF. Written as DNA, the CDR3 is TGCAGCATCAAACAGGTACAGATCGGGGAGCAGTATTTC.

About this clonotype: With a much larger clone just one base away, this may be a read error. The chain combines TRBV6-2 or TRBV6-3 with TRBJ2-7, with 15 bases lining up with TRBD2. V lost 7 bases, J lost 1 base, and 8 bases stayed unmatched. The germline gives CDR1 MNHEY, CDR2 SVGEGT. This CDR3 is built from 17 residues. The CDR3 protein is CASTPGLAGGFSYEQYF. The CDR3 DNA follows: TGTGCCAGCACGCCGGGACTAGCGGGAGGCTTTTCCTACGAGCAGTACTTC.

As regards this clonotype: A read error may be the cause here, since a much bigger clone is one base away. The chain couples TRBV12-3 or TRBV12-4 to TRBJ2-1, with D uncertain. V was pared by 5 bases and J by 2 bases, with 10 bases between. CDR3 size: 14 residues. The CDR3 region is CASSHQVAYNEQFF. CDR3 DNA: TGTGCCAGCAGTCACCAGGTCGCCTACAATGAGCAGTTCTTC.

The rearrangement links TRBV30 to TRBJ1-2; D remains unclear. This CDR3 comprises 8 residues. The germline V gene encodes CDR1 GTSNPN and CDR2 SVGIG (reference sequence). Trimming shortened V by 6 bases and J by 14 bases, and 10 bases separated the two germline ends. The CDR3 DNA sequence: TGTGCCTGTACCCCGCGGACCTTC. It codes for CACTPRTF.

This clonotype was counted only a few times. The rearrangement uses TRBV4-1 and TRBJ1-6; no reliable D call. Trimming left V 5 bases short and J 9 bases short, with 14 bases between. CDR3 length: 14 amino acids. Per germline, CDR1 MGHRA and CDR2 YSYEKL. CDR3 bases: TGCGCCAGCAGCGCCCTGTCCGATGCTTCACCCCTCCACTTT. Its translation is CASSALSDASPLHF.

This clonotype was seen many times. CDR3 sequence reads: CASSYSGAFQAQYF. CDR3 DNA sequence: TGTGCCAGCAGTTACTCGGGGGCTTTTCAGGCCCAGTACTTC. V and J are TRBV6-5 and TRBJ2-5; the D gene is possibly TRBD1 (6 bases). The CDR3 has 14 residues. V lost 0 bases and J 9 bases, leaving 14 bases between the germline ends. The germline V gene encodes CDR1 MNHEY and CDR2 SVGAGI.

This clonotype has a single count. An end of the junction differs from the germline gene, which may be a read error. The V gene is TRBV6-1, the J gene TRBJ1-2, with 10 bases lining up with TRBD1. CDR1 MNHNS and CDR2 SASEGT come from the germline V gene. The CDR3 is made up of 16 amino acids. The CDR3 coding sequence is TGTGCCAGCAGTACTACACCGGGACAGGGGATGTCTGGCCACACCTTC. Translating it yields CASSTTPGQGMSGHTF.

Details on this clonotype: A read error may produce the germline difference seen at one junction end. The chain recombines TRBV4-2 with TRBJ2-3; D may be TRBD2 (5 bases). Germline V gives CDR1 LGHNA, CDR2 YNFKEQ. The length of the CDR3 is 14 residues. CDR3 DNA sequence: TGTGCCAGCATCCAAGGAGGCGTCACAGATACGCAGTATTTT. Translated: CASIQGGVTDTQYF.

In the case of this clonotype: Relative to the germline gene, one junction end is altered; a read error may explain this. The chain couples TRBV11-1 to TRBJ1-1; 7 bases align to TRBD1. CDR1 and CDR2 from the germline V gene are SGHAT and FQDESV (reference sequence). The CDR3 runs to 13 residues. This CDR3 is CASSLQGDTGAFF. The CDR3 DNA reads as TGTGCCAGCAGCTTGCAGGGGGACACTGGAGCTTTCTTT.

This clonotype appeared a single time. A much larger clone sits a single nucleotide away, making a read error possible. This sequence joins TRBV6-1 and TRBJ2-7; the D is unclear. Looked up from germline, CDR1 is MNHNS and CDR2 is SASEGT. The CDR3 sequence is 13 residues long. The CDR3 sequence is CVSSDGPPDEQYF. For the CDR3, the DNA is TGTGTCAGCAGTGACGGGCCCCCGGACGAGCAGTACTTC.

A note on this clonotype: This sequence may be a read error, since a much larger clone differs from it by one base. This chain uses TRBV4-3 with TRBJ2-1; tentative D call: TRBD1 (6 bases). This CDR3 is 16 amino acids long. In germline, CDR1 is LGHNA, CDR2 YSLEER. V lost 1 base and J lost 8, with 18 bases in between. This CDR3 reads CASSQGSRGTAHEQFF. The CDR3 DNA follows: TGCGCCAGCAGCCAAGGGTCAAGGGGGACCGCCCATGAGCAGTTCTTC.